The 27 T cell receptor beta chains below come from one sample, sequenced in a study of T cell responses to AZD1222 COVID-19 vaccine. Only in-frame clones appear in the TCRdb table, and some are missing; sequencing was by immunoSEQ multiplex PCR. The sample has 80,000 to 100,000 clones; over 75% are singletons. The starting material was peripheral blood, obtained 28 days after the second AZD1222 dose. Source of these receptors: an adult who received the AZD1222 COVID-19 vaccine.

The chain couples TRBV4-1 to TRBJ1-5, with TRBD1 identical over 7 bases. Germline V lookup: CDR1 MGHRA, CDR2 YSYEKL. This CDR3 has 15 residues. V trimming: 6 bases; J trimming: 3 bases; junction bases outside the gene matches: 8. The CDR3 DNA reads TGCGCCAGCAGTTATCAAGACAGGGACAATCAGCCCCAGCATTTT. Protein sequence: CASSYQDRDNQPQHF.

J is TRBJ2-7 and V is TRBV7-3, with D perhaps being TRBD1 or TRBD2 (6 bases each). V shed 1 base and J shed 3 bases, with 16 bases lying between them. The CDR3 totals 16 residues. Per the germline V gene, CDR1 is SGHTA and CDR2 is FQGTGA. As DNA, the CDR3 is TGTGCCAGCAGCTTAAGTCGGGGGCTAGCGAACTACGAGCAGTACTTC. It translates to CASSLSRGLANYEQYF.

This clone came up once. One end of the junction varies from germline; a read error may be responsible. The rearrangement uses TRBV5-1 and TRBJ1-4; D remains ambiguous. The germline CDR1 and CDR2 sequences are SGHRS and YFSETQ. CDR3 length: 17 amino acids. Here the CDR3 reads CASSPTVIPSTNENLFF. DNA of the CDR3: TGCGCCAGCAGCCCAACCGTAATTCCGTCAACTAATGAAAACCTGTTTTTT.

The CDR3 is CASSPQAGGFGNEQFF. In DNA, the CDR3 is TGCGCCAGCAGCCCCCAGGCGGGGGGTTTCGGCAATGAGCAGTTCTTC. J is TRBJ2-1 and V is TRBV4-1, with 8 bases identical to TRBD2. This CDR3 is built from 16 residues. V dropped 4 bases and J dropped 6; count of bases not matched to a gene: 11. CDR1 and CDR2 (germline): MGHRA, YSYEKL.

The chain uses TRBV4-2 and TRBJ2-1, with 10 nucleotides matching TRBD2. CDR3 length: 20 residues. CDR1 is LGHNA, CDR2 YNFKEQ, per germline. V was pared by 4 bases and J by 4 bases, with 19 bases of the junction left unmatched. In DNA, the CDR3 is TGTGCCAGCAGCCTAAGACCCCGGCTAGCGGGGGCCACGTCTTACAATGAGCAGTTCTTC. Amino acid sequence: CASSLRPRLAGATSYNEQFF.

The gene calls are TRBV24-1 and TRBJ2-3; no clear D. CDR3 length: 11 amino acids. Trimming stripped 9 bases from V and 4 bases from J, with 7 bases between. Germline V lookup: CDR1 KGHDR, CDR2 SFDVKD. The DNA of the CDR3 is TGTGCCACCCAGTTTGCAGATACGCAGTATTTT. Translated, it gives CATQFADTQYF.

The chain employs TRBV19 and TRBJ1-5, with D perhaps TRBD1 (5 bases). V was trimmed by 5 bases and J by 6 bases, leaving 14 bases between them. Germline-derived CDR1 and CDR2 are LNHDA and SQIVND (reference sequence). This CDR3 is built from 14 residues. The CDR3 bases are TGTGCCAGTAGTTGGCAGGGACGTAGTCAGCCCCAGCATTTT. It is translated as CASSWQGRSQPQHF.

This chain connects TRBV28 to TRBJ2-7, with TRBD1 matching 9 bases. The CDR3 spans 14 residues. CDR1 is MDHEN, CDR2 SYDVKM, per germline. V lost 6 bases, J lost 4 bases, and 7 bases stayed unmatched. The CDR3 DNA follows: TGTGCCAGCAGACCGACAGGGGGAAGTTACGAGCAGTACTTC. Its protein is CASRPTGGSYEQYF.

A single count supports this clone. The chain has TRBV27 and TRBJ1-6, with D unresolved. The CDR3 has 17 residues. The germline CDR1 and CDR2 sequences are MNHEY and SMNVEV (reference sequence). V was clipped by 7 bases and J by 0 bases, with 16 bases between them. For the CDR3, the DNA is TGTGCCAGCATTGACCGGGCCCAGAGCTCCTATAATTCACCCCTCCACTTT. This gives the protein CASIDRAQSSYNSPLHF.

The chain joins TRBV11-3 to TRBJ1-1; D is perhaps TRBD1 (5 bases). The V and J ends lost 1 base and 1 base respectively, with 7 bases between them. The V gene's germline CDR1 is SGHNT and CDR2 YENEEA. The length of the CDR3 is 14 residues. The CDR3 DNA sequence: TGTGCCAGCAGCTTAGGACAGACGAACACTGAAGCTTTCTTT. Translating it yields CASSLGQTNTEAFF.

The CDR3 loop reads CASSLAGGRNTEAFF. The CDR3 coding sequence is TGTGCCAGCAGCTTAGCGGGGGGCCGAAACACTGAAGCTTTCTTT. J is TRBJ1-1 and V is TRBV7-2; the D gene is possibly TRBD1 (6 bases). The CDR3 runs 15 residues. V lost 0 bases and J 2 bases, leaving 10 bases between the germline ends. Germline V gene sequence: CDR1 SGHTA, CDR2 FQGNSA. Variable domain in full (rest from reference TRBV7-2 and TRBJ1-1): GAGVSQSPSNKVTEKGKDVELRCDPISGHTALYWYRQSLGQGLEFLIYFQGNSAPDKSGLPSDRFSAERTGGSVSTLTIQRTQQEDSAVYLCASSLAGGRNTEAFFGQGTRLTVV.

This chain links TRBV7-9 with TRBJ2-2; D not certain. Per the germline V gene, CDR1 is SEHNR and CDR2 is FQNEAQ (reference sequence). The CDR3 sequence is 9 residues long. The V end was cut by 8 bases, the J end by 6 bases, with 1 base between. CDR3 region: CASSGELFF. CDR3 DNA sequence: TGTGCCAGCTCCGGGGAGCTGTTTTTT. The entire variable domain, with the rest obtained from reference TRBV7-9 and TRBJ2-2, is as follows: DTGVSQNPRHKITKRGQNVTFRCDPISEHNRLYWYRQTLGQGPEFLTYFQNEAQLEKSRLLSDRFSAERPKGSFSTLEIQRTEQGDSAMYLCASSGELFFGEGSRLTVL.

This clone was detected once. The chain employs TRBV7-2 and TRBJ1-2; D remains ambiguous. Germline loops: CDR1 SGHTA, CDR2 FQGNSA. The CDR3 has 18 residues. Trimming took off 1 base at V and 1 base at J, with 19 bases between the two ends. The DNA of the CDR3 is TGTGCCAGCAGCTTAGTGGTCCGGACGGAAGATCTTAACTATGGCTACACCTTC. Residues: CASSLVVRTEDLNYGYTF.

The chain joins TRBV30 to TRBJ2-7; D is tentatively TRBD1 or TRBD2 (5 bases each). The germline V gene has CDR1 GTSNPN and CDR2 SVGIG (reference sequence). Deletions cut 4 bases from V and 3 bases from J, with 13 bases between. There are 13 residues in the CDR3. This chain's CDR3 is CAWTGTGNYEQYF. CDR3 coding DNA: TGTGCCTGGACCGGGACGGGTAACTACGAGCAGTACTTC.

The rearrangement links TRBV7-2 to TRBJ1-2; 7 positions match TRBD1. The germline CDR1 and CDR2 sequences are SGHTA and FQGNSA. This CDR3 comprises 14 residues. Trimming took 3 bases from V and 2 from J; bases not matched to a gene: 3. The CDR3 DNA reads TGTGCCAGCAGCTTGCCGGGACAGAACTATGGCTACACCTTC. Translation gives CASSLPGQNYGYTF.

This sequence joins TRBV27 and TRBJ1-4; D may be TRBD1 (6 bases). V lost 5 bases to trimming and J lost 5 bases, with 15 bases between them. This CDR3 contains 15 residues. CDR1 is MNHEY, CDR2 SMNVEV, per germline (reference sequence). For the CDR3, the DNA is TGTGCCAGCAGTATAGTGGGACACCGGAATGAAAAACTGTTTTTT. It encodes CASSIVGHRNEKLFF.

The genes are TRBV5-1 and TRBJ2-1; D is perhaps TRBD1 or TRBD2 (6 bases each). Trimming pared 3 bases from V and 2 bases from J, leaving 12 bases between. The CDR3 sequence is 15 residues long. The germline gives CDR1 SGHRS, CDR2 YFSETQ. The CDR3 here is CASSSRRGPYNEQFF. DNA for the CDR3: TGCGCCAGCAGCTCCCGCCGGGGGCCCTACAATGAGCAGTTCTTC.

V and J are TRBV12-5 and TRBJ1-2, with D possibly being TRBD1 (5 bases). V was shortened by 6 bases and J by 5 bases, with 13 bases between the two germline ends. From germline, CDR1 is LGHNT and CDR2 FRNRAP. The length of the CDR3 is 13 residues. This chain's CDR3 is CASGRGIEYGYTF. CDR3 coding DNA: TGTGCTAGTGGACGGGGGATTGAGTATGGCTACACCTTC.

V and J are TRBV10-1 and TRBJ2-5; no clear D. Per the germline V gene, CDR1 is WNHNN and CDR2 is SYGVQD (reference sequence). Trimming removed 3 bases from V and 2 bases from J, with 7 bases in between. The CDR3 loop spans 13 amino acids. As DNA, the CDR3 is TGCGCCAGCAGTGAAGGAGCGCAAGAGACCCAGTACTTC. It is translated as CASSEGAQETQYF.

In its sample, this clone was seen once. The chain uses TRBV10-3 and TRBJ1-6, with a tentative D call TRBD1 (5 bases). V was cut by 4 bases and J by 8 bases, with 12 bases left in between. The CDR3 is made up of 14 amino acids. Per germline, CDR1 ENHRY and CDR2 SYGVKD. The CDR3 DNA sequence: TGTGCCATCAGTGGGGACGGAGATTATTCACCCCTCCACTTT. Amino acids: CAISGDGDYSPLHF.

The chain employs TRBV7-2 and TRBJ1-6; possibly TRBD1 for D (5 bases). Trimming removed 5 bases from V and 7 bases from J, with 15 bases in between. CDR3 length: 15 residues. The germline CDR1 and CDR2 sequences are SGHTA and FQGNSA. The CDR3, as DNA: TGTGCCAGCAGCCGGGAGGGACCGACCAATTCACCCCTCCACTTT. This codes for CASSREGPTNSPLHF.

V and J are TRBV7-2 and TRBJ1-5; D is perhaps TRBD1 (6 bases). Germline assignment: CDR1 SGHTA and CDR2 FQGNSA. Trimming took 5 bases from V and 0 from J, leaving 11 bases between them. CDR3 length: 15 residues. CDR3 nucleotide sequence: TGTGCCAGCAGCCCCCCAGGGGATAGCAATCAGCCCCAGCATTTT. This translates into CASSPPGDSNQPQHF. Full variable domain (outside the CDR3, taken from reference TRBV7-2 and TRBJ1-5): GAGVSQSPSNKVTEKGKDVELRCDPISGHTALYWYRQSLGQGLEFLIYFQGNSAPDKSGLPSDRFSAERTGGSVSTLTIQRTQQEDSAVYLCASSPPGDSNQPQHFGDGTRLSIL.

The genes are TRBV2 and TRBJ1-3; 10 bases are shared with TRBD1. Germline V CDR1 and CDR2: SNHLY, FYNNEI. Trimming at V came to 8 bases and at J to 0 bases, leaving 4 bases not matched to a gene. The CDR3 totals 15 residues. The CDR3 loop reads CASARDRGSGNTIYF. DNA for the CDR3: TGTGCCAGCGCCCGGGACAGGGGCTCTGGAAACACCATATATTTT.

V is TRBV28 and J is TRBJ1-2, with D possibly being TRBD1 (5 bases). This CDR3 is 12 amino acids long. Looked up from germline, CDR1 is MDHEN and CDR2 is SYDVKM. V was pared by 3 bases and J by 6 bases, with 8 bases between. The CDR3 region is CASSFGRDGYTF. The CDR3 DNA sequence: TGTGCCAGCAGTTTCGGCAGGGATGGCTACACCTTC.

The CDR3 coding sequence is TGTGCCAGCAGCCTGTCTACTTCGGAAGCTTTCTTT. It codes for CASSLSTSEAFF. The chain recombines TRBV14 with TRBJ1-1; the D is unclear. CDR1 and CDR2 from the germline V gene are SGHDN and FVKESK. There are 12 residues in the CDR3. Trimming shortened V by 4 bases and J by 8 bases, and 11 bases separated the two germline ends.

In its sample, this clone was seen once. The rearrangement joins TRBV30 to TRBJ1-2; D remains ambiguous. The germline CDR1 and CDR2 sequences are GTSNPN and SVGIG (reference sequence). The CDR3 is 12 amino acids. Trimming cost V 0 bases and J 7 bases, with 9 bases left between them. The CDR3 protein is CAWSVIGLGYTF. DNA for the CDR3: TGTGCCTGGAGTGTAATCGGGCTTGGCTACACCTTC.

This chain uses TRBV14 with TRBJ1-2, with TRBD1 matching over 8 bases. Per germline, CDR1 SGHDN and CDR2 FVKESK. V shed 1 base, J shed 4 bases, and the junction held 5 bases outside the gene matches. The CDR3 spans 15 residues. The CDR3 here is CASSQAGTGGYGYTF. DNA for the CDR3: TGTGCCAGCAGCCAAGCTGGGACAGGAGGCTATGGCTACACCTTC. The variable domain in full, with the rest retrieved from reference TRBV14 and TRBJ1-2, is EAGVTQFPSHSVIEKGQTVTLRCDPISGHDNLYWYRRVMGKEIKFLLHFVKESKQDESGMPNNRFLAERTGGTYSTLKVQPAELEDSGVYFCASSQAGTGGYGYTFGSGTRLTVV.